There are a few counts of the clone carrying this T cell receptor (beta chain). The antigen is undetermined. The data belong to a study of T cells in localized non-small cell lung cancer. Study-level findings and limits: Paired adjacent lung recovered a median roughly 56 of the top 100 tumor clones. Compared with tumor, uninvolved adjacent lung displayed greater T cell clonality, ranking highest overall. Investigators sequenced only a single tumor region, leaving heterogeneity possible.

V shed 3 bases and J shed 1 base, with 9 bases lying between them. This CDR3 is built from 15 residues. Sequencing was performed with immunoSEQ multiplex PCR; in TCRdb, only in-frame clones are kept and a portion is missing. In the table there are 6,000 to 7,000 clones, 40% to 50% of which are singletons. The receptor's source is a man between 40 and 69 years old with stage I lung adenocarcinoma. The source material was lymph node tissue, sampled before any cancer treatment. The genes are TRBV7-1 and TRBJ2-2, with D possibly being TRBD1 or TRBD2 (5 bases each). TRBV7-1 is an ORF for which the function is uncertain. CDR3 sequence: CASSSGTRNTGELFF. In nucleotides, the CDR3 is TGTGCCAGCAGCTCCGGGACCCGGAACACCGGGGAGCTGTTTTTT.